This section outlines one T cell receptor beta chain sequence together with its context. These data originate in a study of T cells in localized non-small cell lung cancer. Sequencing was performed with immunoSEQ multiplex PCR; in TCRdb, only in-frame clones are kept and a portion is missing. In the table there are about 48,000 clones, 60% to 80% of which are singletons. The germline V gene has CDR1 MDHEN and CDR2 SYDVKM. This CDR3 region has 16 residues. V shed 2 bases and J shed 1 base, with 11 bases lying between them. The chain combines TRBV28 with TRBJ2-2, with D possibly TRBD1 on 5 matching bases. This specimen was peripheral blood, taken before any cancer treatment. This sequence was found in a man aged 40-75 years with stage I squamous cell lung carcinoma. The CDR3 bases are TGTGCCAGCAGTTTACCCGGACACGAGAACACCGGGGAGCTGTTTTTT. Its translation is CASSLPGHENTGELFF.